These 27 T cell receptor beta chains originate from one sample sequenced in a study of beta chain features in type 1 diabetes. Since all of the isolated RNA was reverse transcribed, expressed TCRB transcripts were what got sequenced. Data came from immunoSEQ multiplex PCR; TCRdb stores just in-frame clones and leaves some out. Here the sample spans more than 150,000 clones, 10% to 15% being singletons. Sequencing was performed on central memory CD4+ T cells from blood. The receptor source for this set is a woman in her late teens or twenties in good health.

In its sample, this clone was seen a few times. CDR3 sequence (DNA): TGCAGCGTTGAGGACAGGGCTATTCTGAACACTGAAGCTTTCTTT. Its protein product is CSVEDRAILNTEAFF. This chain joins TRBV29-1 and TRBJ1-1; TRBD1 matches 8 bases. There are 15 residues in the CDR3. Germline trimming cut 3 bases from V and 0 bases from J; bases unmatched to any gene: 6. CDR1 and CDR2 (germline): SQVTM, ANQGSEA.

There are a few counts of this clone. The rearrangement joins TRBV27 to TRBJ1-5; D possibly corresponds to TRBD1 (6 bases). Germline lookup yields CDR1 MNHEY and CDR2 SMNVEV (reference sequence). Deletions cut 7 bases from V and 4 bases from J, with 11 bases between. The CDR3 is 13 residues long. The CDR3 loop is CASTTGWNQPQHF. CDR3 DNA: TGTGCCAGCACAACAGGGTGGAATCAGCCCCAGCATTTT.

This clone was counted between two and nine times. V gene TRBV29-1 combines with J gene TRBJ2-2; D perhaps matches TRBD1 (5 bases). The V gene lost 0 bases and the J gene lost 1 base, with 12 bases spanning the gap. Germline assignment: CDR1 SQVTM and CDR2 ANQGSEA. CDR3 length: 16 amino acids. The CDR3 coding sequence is TGCAGCGTTGAAGATAGGGGTCAACGGAACACCGGGGAGCTGTTTTTT. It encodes CSVEDRGQRNTGELFF.

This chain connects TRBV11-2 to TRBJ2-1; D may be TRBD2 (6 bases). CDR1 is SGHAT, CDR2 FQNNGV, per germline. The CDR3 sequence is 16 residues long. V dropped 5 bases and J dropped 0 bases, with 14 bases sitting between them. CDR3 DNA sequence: TGTGCCAGCAGCACGGGGACTGTGACCTCCTACAATGAGCAGTTCTTC. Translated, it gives CASSTGTVTSYNEQFF.

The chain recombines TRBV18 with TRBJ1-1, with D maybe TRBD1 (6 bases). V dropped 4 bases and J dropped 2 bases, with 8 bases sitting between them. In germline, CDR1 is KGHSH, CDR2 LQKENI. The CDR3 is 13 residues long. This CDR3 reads CASSRGTNTEAFF. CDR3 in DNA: TGTGCCAGCTCACGAGGGACAAACACTGAAGCTTTCTTT.

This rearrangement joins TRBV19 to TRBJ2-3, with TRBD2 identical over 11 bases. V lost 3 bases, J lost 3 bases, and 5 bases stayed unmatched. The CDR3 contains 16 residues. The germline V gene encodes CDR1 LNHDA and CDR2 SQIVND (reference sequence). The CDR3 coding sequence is TGTGCCAGTAGTATGGTAGCGGGAGGGCCGACAGATACGCAGTATTTT. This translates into CASSMVAGGPTDTQYF. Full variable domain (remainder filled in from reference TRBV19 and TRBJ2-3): DGGITQSPKYLFRKEGQNVTLSCEQNLNHDAMYWYRQDPGQGLRLIYYSQIVNDFQKGDIAEGYSVSREKKESFPLTVTSAQKNPTAFYLCASSMVAGGPTDTQYFGPGTRLTVL.

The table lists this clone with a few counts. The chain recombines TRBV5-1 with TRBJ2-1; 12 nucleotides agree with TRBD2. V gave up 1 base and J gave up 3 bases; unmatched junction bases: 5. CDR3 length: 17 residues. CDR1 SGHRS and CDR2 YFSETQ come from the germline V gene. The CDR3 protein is CASSLYGLAGNYNEQFF. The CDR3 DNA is TGCGCCAGCAGCTTGTACGGACTAGCGGGGAACTACAATGAGCAGTTCTTC.

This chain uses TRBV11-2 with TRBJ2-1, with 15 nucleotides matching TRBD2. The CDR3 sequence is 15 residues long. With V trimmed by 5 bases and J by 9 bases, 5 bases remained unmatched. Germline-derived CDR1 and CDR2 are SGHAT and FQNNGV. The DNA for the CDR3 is TGTGCCAGCAGCACGGGACTAGCGGGAGGTGGTGAGCAGTTCTTC. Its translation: CASSTGLAGGGEQFF.

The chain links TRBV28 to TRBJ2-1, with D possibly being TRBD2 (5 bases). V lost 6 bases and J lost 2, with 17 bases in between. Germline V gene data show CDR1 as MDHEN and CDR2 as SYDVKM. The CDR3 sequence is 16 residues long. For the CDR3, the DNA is TGTGCCAGCAGCCCCCGGACTCGCCAAACCTACAATGAGCAGTTCTTC. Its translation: CASSPRTRQTYNEQFF.

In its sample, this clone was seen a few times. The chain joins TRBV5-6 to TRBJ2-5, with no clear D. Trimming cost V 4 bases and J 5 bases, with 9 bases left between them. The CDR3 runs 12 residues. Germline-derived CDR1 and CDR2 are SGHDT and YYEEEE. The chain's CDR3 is CASSLKWETQYF. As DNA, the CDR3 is TGTGCCAGCAGCCTAAAATGGGAGACCCAGTACTTC.

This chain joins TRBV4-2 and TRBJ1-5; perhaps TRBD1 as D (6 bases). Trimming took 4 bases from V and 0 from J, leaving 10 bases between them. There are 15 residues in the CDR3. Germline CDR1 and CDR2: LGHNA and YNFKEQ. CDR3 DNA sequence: TGTGCCAGCAGCCGTGCAGGGGATAGCAATCAGCCCCAGCATTTT. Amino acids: CASSRAGDSNQPQHF.

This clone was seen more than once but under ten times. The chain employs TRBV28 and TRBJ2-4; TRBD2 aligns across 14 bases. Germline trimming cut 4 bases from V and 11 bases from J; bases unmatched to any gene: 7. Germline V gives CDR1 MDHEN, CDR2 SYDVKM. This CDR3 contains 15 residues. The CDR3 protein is CASSSQGLAGEVQYF. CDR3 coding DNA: TGTGCCAGCAGTTCCCAGGGACTAGCGGGAGAGGTTCAGTACTTC.

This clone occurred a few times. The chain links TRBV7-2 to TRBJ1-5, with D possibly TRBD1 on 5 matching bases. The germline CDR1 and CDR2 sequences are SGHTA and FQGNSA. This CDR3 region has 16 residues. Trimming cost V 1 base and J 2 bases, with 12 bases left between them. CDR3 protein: CASSLVARAGNQPQHF. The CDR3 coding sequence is TGTGCCAGCAGCTTAGTAGCCAGGGCTGGCAATCAGCCCCAGCATTTT.

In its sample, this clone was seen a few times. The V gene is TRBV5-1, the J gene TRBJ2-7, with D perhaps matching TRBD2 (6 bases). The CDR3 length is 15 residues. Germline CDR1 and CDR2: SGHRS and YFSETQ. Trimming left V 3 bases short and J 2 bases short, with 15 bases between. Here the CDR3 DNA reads TGCGCCAGCAGCTCGGTCGGGGGTGGAACCTACGAGCAGTACTTC. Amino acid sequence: CASSSVGGGTYEQYF.

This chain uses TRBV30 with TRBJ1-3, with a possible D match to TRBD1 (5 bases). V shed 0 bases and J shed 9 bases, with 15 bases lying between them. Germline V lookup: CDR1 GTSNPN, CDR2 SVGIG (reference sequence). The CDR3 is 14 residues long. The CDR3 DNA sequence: TGTGCCTGGAGTGTGCTGGACCGGGGGAGCACCATATATTTT. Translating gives CAWSVLDRGSTIYF. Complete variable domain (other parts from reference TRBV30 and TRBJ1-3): SQTIHQWPATLVQPVGSPLSLECTVEGTSNPNLYWYRQAAGRGLQLLFYSVGIGQISSEVPQNLSASRPQDRQFILSSKKLLLSDSGFYLCAWSVLDRGSTIYFGEGSWLTVV.

The CDR3 region is CASSPWTSRRDEQFF. The CDR3, as DNA: TGTGCCAGCAGCCCATGGACTAGCCGGCGGGATGAGCAGTTCTTC. The V gene is TRBV7-3, the J gene TRBJ2-1; TRBD2 aligns across 8 bases. This CDR3 contains 15 residues. J lost 8 bases, V lost 5 bases, and 11 bases had no gene match. Germline V gene data show CDR1 as SGHTA and CDR2 as FQGTGA.

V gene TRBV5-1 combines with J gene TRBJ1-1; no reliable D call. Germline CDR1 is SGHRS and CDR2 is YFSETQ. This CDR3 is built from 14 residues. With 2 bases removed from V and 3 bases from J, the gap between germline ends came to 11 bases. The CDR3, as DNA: TGCGCCAGCAGCTTATCTGGGAGTCACACTGAAGCTTTCTTT. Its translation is CASSLSGSHTEAFF.

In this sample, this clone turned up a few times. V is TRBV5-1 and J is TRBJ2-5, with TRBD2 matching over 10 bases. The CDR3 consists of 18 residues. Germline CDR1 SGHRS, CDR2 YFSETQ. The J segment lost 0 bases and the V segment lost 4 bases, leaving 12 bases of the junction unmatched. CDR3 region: CASSPSGSRGLYQETQYF. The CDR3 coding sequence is TGCGCCAGCAGCCCTAGCGGGAGTAGAGGGTTGTACCAAGAGACCCAGTACTTC.

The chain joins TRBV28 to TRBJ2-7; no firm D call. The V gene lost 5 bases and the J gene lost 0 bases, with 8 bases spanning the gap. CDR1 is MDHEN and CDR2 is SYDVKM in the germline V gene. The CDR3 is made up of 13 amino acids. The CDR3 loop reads CASSNDNSYEQYF. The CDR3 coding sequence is TGTGCCAGCAGTAACGACAACTCCTACGAGCAGTACTTC.

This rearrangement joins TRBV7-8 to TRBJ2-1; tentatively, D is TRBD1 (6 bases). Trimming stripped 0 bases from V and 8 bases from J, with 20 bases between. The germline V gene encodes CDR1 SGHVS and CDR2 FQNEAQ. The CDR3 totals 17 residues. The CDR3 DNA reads TGTGCCAGCAGCTTAGCCCCCGCAGGGGTGTCAGGGCATGAGCAGTTCTTC. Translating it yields CASSLAPAGVSGHEQFF.

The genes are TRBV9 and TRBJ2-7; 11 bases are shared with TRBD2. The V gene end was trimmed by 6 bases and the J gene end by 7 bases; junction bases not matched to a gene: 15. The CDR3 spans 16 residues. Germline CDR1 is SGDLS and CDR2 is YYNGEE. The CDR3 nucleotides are TGTGCCAGCACCCGTAGCACTAGCGGGAGCCTGGGGGAGCAGTACTTC. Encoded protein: CASTRSTSGSLGEQYF.

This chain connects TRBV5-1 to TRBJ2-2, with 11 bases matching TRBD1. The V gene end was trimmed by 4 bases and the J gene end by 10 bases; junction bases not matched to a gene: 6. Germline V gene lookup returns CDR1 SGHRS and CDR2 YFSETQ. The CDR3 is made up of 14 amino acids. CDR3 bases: TGCGCCAGCAGCACCGGACAGGGGGCAGTGGAGCTGTTTTTT. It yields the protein CASSTGQGAVELFF.

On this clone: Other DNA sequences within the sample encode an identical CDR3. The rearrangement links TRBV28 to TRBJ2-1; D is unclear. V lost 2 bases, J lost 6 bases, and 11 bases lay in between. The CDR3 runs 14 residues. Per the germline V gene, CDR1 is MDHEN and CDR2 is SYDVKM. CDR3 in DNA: TGTGCCAGCAGTTTAGGCGGTAGCTCCAATGAGCAGTTCTTC. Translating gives CASSLGGSSNEQFF.

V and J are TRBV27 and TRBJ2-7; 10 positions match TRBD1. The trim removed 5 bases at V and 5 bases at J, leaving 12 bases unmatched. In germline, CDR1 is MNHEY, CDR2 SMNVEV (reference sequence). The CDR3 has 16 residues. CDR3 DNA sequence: TGTGCCAGCAGTCCCGGGACAGGGACAGGGGTCCACGAGCAGTACTTC. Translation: CASSPGTGTGVHEQYF.

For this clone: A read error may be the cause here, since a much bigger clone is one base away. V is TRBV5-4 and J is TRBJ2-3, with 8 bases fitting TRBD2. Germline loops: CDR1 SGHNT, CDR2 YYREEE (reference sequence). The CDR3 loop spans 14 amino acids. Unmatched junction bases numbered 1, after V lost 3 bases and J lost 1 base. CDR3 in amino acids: CASSSTSGTDTQYF. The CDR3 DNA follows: TGTGCCAGCAGCTCGACTAGCGGCACAGATACGCAGTATTTT. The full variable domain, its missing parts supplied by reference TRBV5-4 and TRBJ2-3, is ETGVTQSPTHLIKTRGQQVTLRCSSQSGHNTVSWYQQALGQGPQFIFQYYREEENGRGNFPPRFSGLQFPNYSSELNVNALELDDSALYLCASSSTSGTDTQYFGPGTRLTVL.

CDR3: CASSGQSYNEQFF. The CDR3 nucleotides are TGTGCCAGCAGTGGACAGTCCTACAATGAGCAGTTCTTC. The gene calls are TRBV25-1 and TRBJ2-1, with a tentative D call TRBD1 (5 bases). This CDR3 region has 13 residues. Trimming took 4 bases from V and 1 from J, leaving 5 bases between them. Germline V gene sequence: CDR1 MGHDK, CDR2 SYGVNS.

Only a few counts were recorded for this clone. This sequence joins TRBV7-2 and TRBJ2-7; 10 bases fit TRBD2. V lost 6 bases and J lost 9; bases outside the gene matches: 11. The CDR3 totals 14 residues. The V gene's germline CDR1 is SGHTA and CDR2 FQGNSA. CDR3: CASSSQREGRWQYF. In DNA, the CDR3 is TGTGCCAGCAGTTCCCAGCGGGAGGGTCGTTGGCAGTACTTC.